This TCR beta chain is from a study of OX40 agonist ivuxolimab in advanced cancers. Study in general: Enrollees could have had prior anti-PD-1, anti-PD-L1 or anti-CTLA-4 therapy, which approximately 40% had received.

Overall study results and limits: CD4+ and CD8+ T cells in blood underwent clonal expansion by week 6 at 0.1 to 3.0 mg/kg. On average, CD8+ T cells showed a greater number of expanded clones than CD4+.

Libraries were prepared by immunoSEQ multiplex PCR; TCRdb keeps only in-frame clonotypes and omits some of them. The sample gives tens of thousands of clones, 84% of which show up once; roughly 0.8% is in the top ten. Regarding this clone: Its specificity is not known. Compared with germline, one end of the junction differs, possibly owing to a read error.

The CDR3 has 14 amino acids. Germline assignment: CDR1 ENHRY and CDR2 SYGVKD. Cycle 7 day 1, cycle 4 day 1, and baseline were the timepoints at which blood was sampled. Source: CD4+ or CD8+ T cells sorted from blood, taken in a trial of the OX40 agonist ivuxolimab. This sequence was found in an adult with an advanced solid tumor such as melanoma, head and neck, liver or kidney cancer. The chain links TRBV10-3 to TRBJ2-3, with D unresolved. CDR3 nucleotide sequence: TGTGCCCTCAGACCCTCTCTTCTCACAGATACGCAGTATTTT. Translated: CALRPSLLTDTQYF.